This T cell receptor beta chain originates from a study of shared clonotypes between healthy human individuals. Study-level information: Used for every donor were three CD4 naive, three CD4 memory, two CD8 naive and one CD8 memory plate.

A note on this clone: What it binds is unknown. A read error may account for a junction end that differs from germline. The same CDR3 is also encoded by other DNA sequences in this sample.

Per the germline V gene, CDR1 is SGHVS and CDR2 is FQNEAQ. CDR3 length equals 16 residues. CD45RO-negative cells were positively selected for CCR7, leaving out terminally differentiated effector memory CD45RA+ cells. Only in-frame clones appear in the TCRdb table, and some are missing; sequencing was by immunoSEQ multiplex PCR. This table has about 1.9 million clones, 85% to 95% appearing once. Findings of the study overall: At large depth, rarefaction still showed sorted-subset sequencing to be incomplete.

This sequence was found in a man younger than 35 in good health. Some clones in this sample may be carry-over from other donors' samples. The chain couples TRBV7-8 to TRBJ1-2; D is possibly TRBD1 (5 bases). The sequenced sample consisted of naive CD8+ T cells from PBMCs. The DNA of the CDR3 is TGTGCCAGCAGCTTAGCGGGAGTGGGACTGAACTATGGCTATACCTTC. It is translated as CASSLAGVGLNYGYTF.